These T cell receptor beta chains were read from a single sample in a study of shared T cell receptors in the human thymus. Sequencing was performed with immunoSEQ multiplex PCR; in TCRdb, only in-frame clones are kept and a portion is missing. This table has roughly 710,000 clones, approximately 83% appearing once. These sequences were also reported in another study, on human thymus T cells.

Sequencing used thymocytes. The receptors originated from a girl under three years old with a congenital heart defect. CDR3s include the opening cysteine and the closing phenylalanine or tryptophan. Each record gives: V gene, CDR3 protein.

TRBV6-5	CASSYSGTVNYGYTF
TRBV7-9	CASSLQTGRGQGEDTQYF
TRBV9	CASSEGRGDYSNQPQHF
TRBV5-6	CASSQGGSNQPQHF
TRBV28	CASSSTETGATNEKLFF
TRBV5-1	CASSHQRGGGFYNEQFF
TRBV5-1	CASSFLQGRNTEAFF
TRBV29-1	CSVVFRDRGRSSYNEQFF
TRBV2	CASRVGQGDQPQHF
TRBV19	CASSRWDRAGEKLFF
TRBV6-5	CASSPTSRFF
TRBV4-3	CASSRTPGTPLNEQFF
TRBV14	CASSQASGGTQETQYF
TRBV13	CASSPRPGLAGGPNEQFF
TRBV6-5	CASSYSTGLRSYEQYF
TRBV9	CACGRDRQVNTQYF
TRBV7-8	CASSQRIKAGDNSPLHF
TRBV2	CASRRTGGRETQYF